This T cell receptor beta chain stems from a study of shared T cell receptors in the human thymus. V was pared by 0 bases and J by 7 bases, with 5 bases of the junction left unmatched. Germline V gene data show CDR1 as SGHDT and CDR2 as YYEEEE. The CDR3 extends over 15 amino acids. Repertoires were generated with immunoSEQ multiplex PCR, while TCRdb's copy carries only in-frame clones and drops some. The sample lists hundreds of thousands of clones; around 87% were seen once. This clone has just one count. These same data were also listed under a study on human thymus T cells. That investigation notes: Resections that were taken during corrective heart surgery supplied the thymus tissue. Biased V and J segment usage appeared in thymus and peripheral blood.

The source is a boy under two years old with a congenital heart defect. Sequenced sample: thymocytes. V usage is TRBV5-6 and J usage is TRBJ2-1, with 9 bases aligning to TRBD2. The CDR3 sequence: CASSLDAGGPNEQFF. CDR3 nucleotide sequence: TGTGCCAGCAGCTTGGATGCGGGAGGGCCGAATGAGCAGTTCTTC.